This T cell receptor (beta chain) came from a study of blood T cell repertoires in COVID-19. Study details: Specimens from acute and convalescent COVID-19 originated in the United States, Italy and Spain. PBMCs, B-cell-depleted T cells, or T cells provided the cDNA or gDNA that made up the material.

As processed by the authors: By means of reference gene primer amplification, nucleated cell counts were estimated. The repertoire was sequenced with immunoSEQ multiplex PCR; TCRdb's copy has only in-frame clones and lacks some. The D gene and trimming were derived from the DNA, and the V and J assignments and clone size from that table. The profile covers about 180,000 clones, with approximately 84% appearing a single time and 13% to 15% taken by the ten largest. This clone was counted a single time. CDR1 is KGHSH and CDR2 is LQKENI in the germline V gene. J lost 6 bases, V lost 0 bases, and 21 bases had no gene match. This CDR3 region has 21 residues.

The sequencing input was peripheral blood. The chain couples TRBV18 to TRBJ2-2; the match to TRBD1 covers 8 bases. This sequence was found in a man between 18 and 35 years old with active or convalescent COVID-19. The CDR3 DNA sequence: TGTGCCAGCTCACCACCGGGTATGACAGGGGCCTTTAAGATCCTTTCCGGGGAGCTGTTTTTT. Its protein product is CASSPPGMTGAFKILSGELFF.